This note documents a single TCR beta chain sequence. Trimming removed 2 bases at V and 2 bases at J, with 16 bases between. From germline, CDR1 is SQVTM and CDR2 ANQGSEA. CDR3 length: 15 residues. The data derive from a study of CD8 T cells in Susac syndrome. The RNA input was 0.5 to 1 ug, and it was reverse transcribed with random hexamers. The immunoSEQ assay covered 54 Vbeta and 13 Jbeta segments for CDR3. From the immunoSEQ multiplex PCR reads, TCRdb called clonotypes with MiXCR, one entry per CDR3 protein. The repertoire holds approximately 200,000 distinct CDR3 sequences, with more than 85% as singletons.

Source material: CD8+ T cells from PBMCs. This clonotype was sampled from a human donor with multiple sclerosis. The rearrangement links TRBV29-1 to TRBJ2-7; D might be TRBD1 (6 bases). CDR3 loop: CSVELLDSEAYEQYF. In DNA, the CDR3 is TGCAGCGTTGAACTGCTGGACAGTGAAGCCTACGAGCAGTACTTC.